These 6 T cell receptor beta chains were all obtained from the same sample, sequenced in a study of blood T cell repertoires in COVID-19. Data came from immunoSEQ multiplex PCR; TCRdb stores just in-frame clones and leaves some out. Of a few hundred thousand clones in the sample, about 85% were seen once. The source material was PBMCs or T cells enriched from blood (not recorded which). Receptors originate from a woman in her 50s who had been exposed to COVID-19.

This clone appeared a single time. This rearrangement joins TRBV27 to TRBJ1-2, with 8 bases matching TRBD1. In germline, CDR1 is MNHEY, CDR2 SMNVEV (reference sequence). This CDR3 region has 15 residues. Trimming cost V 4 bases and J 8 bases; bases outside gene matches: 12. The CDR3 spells CASSSPGQGAYGYTF. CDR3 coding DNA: TGTGCCAGCAGTTCCCCCGGTCAGGGGGCGTACGGCTACACCTTC.

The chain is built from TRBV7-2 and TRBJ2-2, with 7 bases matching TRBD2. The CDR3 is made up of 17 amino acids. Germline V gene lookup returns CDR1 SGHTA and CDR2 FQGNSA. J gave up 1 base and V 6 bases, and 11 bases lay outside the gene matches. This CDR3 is CASRGYTGGRNTGELFF. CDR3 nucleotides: TGTGCCAGCAGGGGATATACGGGGGGACGGAACACCGGGGAGCTGTTTTTT.

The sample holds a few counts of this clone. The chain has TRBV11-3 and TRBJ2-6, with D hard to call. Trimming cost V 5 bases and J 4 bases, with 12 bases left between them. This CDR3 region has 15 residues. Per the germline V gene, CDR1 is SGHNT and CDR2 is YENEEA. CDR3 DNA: TGTGCCAGCAGCCATGGAGTATCCGGGGCCAACGTCCTGACTTTC. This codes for CASSHGVSGANVLTF.

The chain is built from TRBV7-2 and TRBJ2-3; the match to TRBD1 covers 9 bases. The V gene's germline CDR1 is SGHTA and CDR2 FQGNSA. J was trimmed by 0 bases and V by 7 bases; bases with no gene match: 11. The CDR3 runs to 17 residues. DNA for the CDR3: TGTGCCAGCACCCCGGGACAGGGTCTGGTCAGCACAGATACGCAGTATTTT. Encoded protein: CASTPGQGLVSTDTQYF.

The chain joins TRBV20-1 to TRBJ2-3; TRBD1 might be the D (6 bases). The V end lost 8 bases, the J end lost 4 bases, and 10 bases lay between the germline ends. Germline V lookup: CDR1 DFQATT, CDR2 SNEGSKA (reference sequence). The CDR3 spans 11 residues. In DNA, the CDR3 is TGCAGTACGGGACACGCAGATACGCAGTATTTT. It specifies CSTGHADTQYF.

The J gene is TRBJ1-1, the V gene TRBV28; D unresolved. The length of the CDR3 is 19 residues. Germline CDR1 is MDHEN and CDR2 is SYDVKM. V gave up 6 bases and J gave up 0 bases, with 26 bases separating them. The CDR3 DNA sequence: TGTGCCAGCAGCCCCCCCGTCCTAGCCATCGTCGGGATGAACACTGAAGCTTTCTTT. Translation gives CASSPPVLAIVGMNTEAFF.